The rows below give T cell receptor beta chains drawn from one sample of a study of blood T cell repertoires in COVID-19. Sequencing used immunoSEQ multiplex PCR; TCRdb keeps in-frame clones, though not all of them. The sample records about 250,000 clones, 70% to 90% being singletons. Sequenced sample: peripheral blood. The receptors derive from a man between 18 and 29 years old with active or convalescent COVID-19. The CDR3 runs from the conserved cysteine through the conserved F or W. The order of the fields is V gene, D gene, J gene, clone size, CDR3 DNA, CDR3 protein. D genes are given only for firm matches. Where a row states a size, it is once, few, many or the class of an expanded clone; other rows omit it.

TRBV7-3,TRBD1,TRBJ1-2,NA,TGTGCCAGCAGCCTGACAGGGACCTATGGCTACACCTTC,CASSLTGTYGYTF
TRBV5-3,NA,TRBJ1-4,few,TGTGCCAGAAGCTTAGTACTTTCATCCGTGCGGCTGAATAATGAAAAACTGTTTTTT,CARSLVLSSVRLNNEKLFF
TRBV19,TRBD1,TRBJ1-2,NA,TGTGCCAGTAGTATACAGGGGGCCAGCTATGGCTACACCTTC,CASSIQGASYGYTF
TRBV28,TRBD2,TRBJ2-4,NA,TGTGCCAGCAAAGGGGCCAGCGGGGTCTCAAGCGGGGACATTCAGTACTTC,CASKGASGVSSGDIQYF
TRBV4-1,NA,TRBJ1-1,NA,TGCGCCAGCAGCCAAGGAGGGCAGAACACTGAAGCTTTCTTT,CASSQGGQNTEAFF
TRBV29-1,TRBD1,TRBJ2-7,NA,TGCAGCGTTCAACCGGGACAGGGTAACGAGCAGTACTTC,CSVQPGQGNEQYF
TRBV30,TRBD1,TRBJ1-2,NA,TGTGCCTGGAGTTCCCCGGGACAGCTCTATGGCTACACCTTC,CAWSSPGQLYGYTF
TRBV4-1,TRBD1,TRBJ1-2,NA,TGCGCCAGCAGCCAAGTTCCGGGACAGGGGAACTATGGCTACACCTTC,CASSQVPGQGNYGYTF
TRBV10-3,TRBD1,TRBJ1-1,NA,TGTGCCATCAGTGAGACAGGGGGCTCTAACACTGAAGCTTTCTTT,CAISETGGSNTEAFF
TRBV7-3,TRBD2,TRBJ2-2,NA,TGTGCCAGCAGGCCAAGACTAGCGGGAGGTTATGGGGAGCTGTTTTTT,CASRPRLAGGYGELFF
TRBV9,NA,TRBJ2-5,NA,TGTGCCAGCAGCGTTGGTGGTAGGGGGATGCAAGAGACCCAGTACTTC,CASSVGGRGMQETQYF
TRBV4-1,NA,TRBJ2-7,NA,TGCGCCAGCAGCCAAGATGAGGGGGAGGGGTCCTACGAGCAGTACTTC,CASSQDEGEGSYEQYF
TRBV11-1,NA,TRBJ2-2,NA,TGTGCCAGCAGCTTAGCTCCTAGTCTAAACACCGGGGAGCTGTTTTTT,CASSLAPSLNTGELFF
TRBV9,NA,TRBJ2-3,NA,TGTGCCAGCAGCGTAGGGCAGGGTGCTAGCACAGATACGCAGTATTTT,CASSVGQGASTDTQYF
TRBV6-5,NA,TRBJ2-5,NA,TGTGCCAGCAGTTACCCCACAGGGATCCAAGAGACCCAGTACTTC,CASSYPTGIQETQYF
TRBV1,NA,TRBJ2-3,NA,TGCACCAGCAGCCAAGATCGACTAGCGGGGGGGCAAGCGGATACGCAGTATTTT,CTSSQDRLAGGQADTQYF
TRBV6-5,NA,TRBJ2-7,NA,TGTGCCAGCAGTTACAGCAGGGTGAGCTCCTACGAGCAGTACTTC,CASSYSRVSSYEQYF
TRBV6-5,TRBD1,TRBJ1-5,NA,TGTGCCAGCAGAAGGACAGGGAGTTCTCAGCCCCAGCATTTT,CASRRTGSSQPQHF
TRBV12-3/TRBV12-4,NA,TRBJ2-5,NA,TGTGCCAGCCAGTCCCTCCAAGAGACCCAGTACTTC,CASQSLQETQYF
TRBV7-2,NA,TRBJ1-4,NA,TGTGCCAGCAGCTTAGCCAGGGCACCCAATGAAAAACTGTTTTTT,CASSLARAPNEKLFF
TRBV4-3,NA,TRBJ1-6,few,TGCGCCAGCAGCCAGGGTTGGACAGCAGACAATTCACCCCTCCACTTT,CASSQGWTADNSPLHF
TRBV30,TRBD1,TRBJ1-2,NA,TGTGCCTGGACACCTCGATCACAGGGGAATGGCTACACCTTC,CAWTPRSQGNGYTF
TRBV29-1,TRBD1,TRBJ2-1,NA,TGCAGCGTTGAAGATCCCCCCGCAGACAGGGATCGTGAGCAGTTCTTC,CSVEDPPADRDREQFF
TRBV11-2,NA,TRBJ1-1,NA,TGTGCCAGCAGCTTAGTTCTCGGGGAGTTAGAAGCTTTCTTT,CASSLVLGELEAFF
TRBV5-6,NA,TRBJ2-7,NA,TGTGCCAGCAGCTCCCCGAGGGGGGGCTACGAGCAGTACTTC,CASSSPRGGYEQYF
TRBV19,TRBD2,TRBJ2-3,NA,TGTGCCAGTAGCCCCCTCCTGGAGCGGGAGACAGATACGCAGTATTTT,CASSPLLERETDTQYF